This T cell receptor beta chain comes out of a study of blood T cell repertoires in COVID-19. With 2 bases clipped from V and 0 bases from J, the junction kept 7 bases outside the gene matches. The V gene's germline CDR1 is LNHDA and CDR2 SQIVND (reference sequence). The CDR3 is made up of 19 amino acids. Sequencing was performed with immunoSEQ multiplex PCR; in TCRdb, only in-frame clones are kept and a portion is missing. The table has under 450,000 clones, approximately 86% seen once. The TCR originated in a woman aged 60-75 years with COVID-19, enrolled during active disease. Sequenced sample: peripheral blood. The V call is TRBV19, the J call TRBJ2-6, with 10 nucleotides matching TRBD1. The CDR3 here is CASSIYGDRGLSGANVLTF. In DNA form, the CDR3 reads TGTGCCAGTAGTATATACGGGGACAGGGGCCTCTCTGGGGCCAACGTCCTGACTTTC.